This TCR beta chain was retrieved from a study of T cell responses to AZD1222 COVID-19 vaccine. Findings of the study overall: Sampling that yielded the repertoires occurred only after the peak T cell response. CD4 TCRs associated with vaccination spanned spike, dominating at 160-218 and 743-854.

As for this clone: Its antigen remains unidentified.

The table came from immunoSEQ multiplex PCR; TCRdb's copy has only in-frame clones and leaves some out. The table records roughly 140,000 clones, about 92% of them present only once. The V and J ends lost 1 base and 3 bases respectively, with 12 bases between them. The germline gives CDR1 SGHTA, CDR2 FQGNSA. The CDR3 loop spans 15 amino acids. This TCR was recovered from an adult who had recovered from COVID-19. V gene TRBV7-2 combines with J gene TRBJ2-5; possibly TRBD1 or TRBD2 for D (6 bases each). The specimen comprised peripheral blood, sampled after recovery from COVID-19. CDR3: CASSLETGAKETQYF. As DNA, the CDR3 is TGTGCCAGCAGCTTAGAGACGGGGGCTAAAGAGACCCAGTACTTC.